Shown below are 14 T cell receptor beta chains from a single sample sequenced in a study of blood T cell repertoires in COVID-19. TCRdb's table, derived via immunoSEQ multiplex PCR, lists solely in-frame clones and lacks some. The sample contains around 160,000 clones, over 90% of which appear only once. The sequenced material came from peripheral blood. The receptors here all came from a woman aged 55-69 years with COVID-19, enrolled during active disease.

V and J are TRBV3-1 (or the pseudogene TRBV3-2) and TRBJ2-7; TRBD2 matches 8 bases. With 1 base clipped from V and 5 bases from J, the junction kept 7 bases outside the gene matches. The CDR3 runs to 15 residues. The germline gives CDR1 LGHDT, CDR2 YNNKEL (reference sequence). The CDR3 loop reads CASSQGAGGHNEQYF. CDR3 DNA: TGTGCCAGCAGCCAAGGGGCGGGGGGTCATAACGAGCAGTACTTC.

The rearrangement uses TRBV10-3 and TRBJ1-2, with a weak D call TRBD1 (5 bases). In germline, CDR1 is ENHRY, CDR2 SYGVKD. Trimming removed 0 bases at V and 3 bases at J, with 11 bases between. The CDR3 contains 15 residues. The CDR3 loop reads CAISESAGPHYGYTF. The CDR3 DNA is TGTGCCATCAGTGAGTCCGCAGGGCCTCACTATGGCTACACCTTC.

V gene TRBV4-2 combines with J gene TRBJ1-6; perhaps TRBD1 as D (5 bases). The germline V gene has CDR1 LGHNA and CDR2 YNFKEQ. V lost 3 bases, J lost 6 bases, and 15 bases lay in between. This CDR3 has 16 residues. CDR3 coding DNA: TGTGCCAGCAGCCACCGGGCCAGGGAAGCTAATTCACCCCTCCACTTT. Encoded protein: CASSHRAREANSPLHF.

The chain couples TRBV5-1 to TRBJ1-1; possibly TRBD1 for D (6 bases). Between the trimmed V and J ends, which lost 2 bases and 2 bases, there was a span of 10 bases. CDR1 and CDR2 (germline): SGHRS, YFSETQ. The CDR3 runs 14 residues. CDR3 sequence reads: CASSLEQGNTEAFF. In DNA, the CDR3 is TGCGCCAGCAGCTTAGAACAGGGCAACACTGAAGCTTTCTTT.

The rearrangement uses TRBV7-9 and TRBJ2-5; TRBD2 matches 8 bases. V was pared by 3 bases and J by 5 bases, with 8 bases of the junction left unmatched. CDR3 length: 15 residues. CDR1 and CDR2 from the germline V gene are SEHNR and FQNEAQ (reference sequence). CDR3 region: CASSLPSGSSETQYF. The CDR3 nucleotides read TGTGCCAGCAGCTTGCCTAGCGGGTCCTCGGAGACCCAGTACTTC.

This chain joins TRBV5-5 and TRBJ2-1, with 9 nucleotides matching TRBD1. Germline V gives CDR1 SGHKS, CDR2 YYEKEE (reference sequence). CDR3 length: 16 amino acids. V shed 0 bases and J 3 bases; nucleotides not matched to a gene: 4. DNA for the CDR3: TGTGCCAGCAGCTTGGTGTGGGGACAGGGCTACAATGAGCAGTTCTTC. Translation gives CASSLVWGQGYNEQFF. Full variable domain (outside the CDR3, taken from reference TRBV5-5 and TRBJ2-1): DAGVTQSPTHLIKTRGQQVTLRCSPISGHKSVSWYQQVLGQGPQFIFQYYEKEERGRGNFPDRFSARQFPNYSSELNVNALLLGDSALYLCASSLVWGQGYNEQFFGPGTRLTVL.

The chain is built from TRBV7-2 and TRBJ1-5; 7 positions agree with TRBD1. V dropped 4 bases and J dropped 0; count of bases not matched to a gene: 3. Germline CDR1 SGHTA, CDR2 FQGNSA. CDR3 length: 15 amino acids. The CDR3 DNA is TGTGCCAGCAGCTCCAGGGGGTATAGCAATCAGCCCCAGCATTTT. It translates to CASSSRGYSNQPQHF.

V usage is TRBV2 and J usage is TRBJ1-2; no clear D gene. The CDR3 is 16 residues long. V was cut by 4 bases and J by 0 bases, with 15 bases left in between. Germline V gene lookup returns CDR1 SNHLY and CDR2 FYNNEI. In nucleotides, the CDR3 is TGTGCCAGCAGTGTCGTCAGGATCCCAGCTAACTATGGCTACACCTTC. Its protein is CASSVVRIPANYGYTF.

This clone was detected a few times. The J gene is TRBJ2-7, the V gene TRBV7-9; the D is unclear. This CDR3 region has 14 residues. Per germline, CDR1 SEHNR and CDR2 FQNEAQ (reference sequence). V shed 3 bases and J shed 2 bases, with 11 bases lying between them. The CDR3: CASSFPDKAYEQYF. CDR3 nucleotides: TGTGCCAGCAGCTTTCCCGACAAGGCCTACGAGCAGTACTTC.

This clone was found once. The chain links TRBV5-4 to TRBJ2-7; D is possibly TRBD1 (5 bases). The germline V and J ends were trimmed by 4 bases and 3 bases, with 14 bases remaining between them. The CDR3 has 14 residues. Germline-derived CDR1 and CDR2 are SGHNT and YYREEE (reference sequence). The CDR3 loop is CASSPQGFLYEQYF. CDR3 DNA: TGTGCCAGCAGCCCTCAGGGATTCCTCTACGAGCAGTACTTC.

The chain couples TRBV19 to TRBJ1-6; D is possibly TRBD1 (5 bases). The V end lost 9 bases, the J end lost 7 bases, and 16 bases lay between the germline ends. This CDR3 is 14 amino acids long. Germline lookup yields CDR1 LNHDA and CDR2 SQIVND (reference sequence). Here the CDR3 DNA reads TGTGCCAGCCGGGGGGTACGTTTCAATTCACCCCTCCACTTT. Amino acid sequence: CASRGVRFNSPLHF.

This chain links TRBV7-2 with TRBJ2-1, with 7 nucleotides matching TRBD1. The CDR3 has 15 residues. Germline CDR1 SGHTA, CDR2 FQGNSA. The V gene end was trimmed by 1 base and the J gene end by 3 bases; junction bases not matched to a gene: 3. CDR3 region: CASSLDRGVYNEQFF. In nucleotides, the CDR3 is TGTGCCAGCAGCTTAGACAGGGGCGTCTACAATGAGCAGTTCTTC.

The chain recombines TRBV24-1 with TRBJ2-2, with a weak D call TRBD2 (6 bases). The CDR3 is made up of 16 amino acids. Germline CDR1 KGHDR, CDR2 SFDVKD. V dropped 4 bases and J dropped 5 bases, with 16 bases sitting between them. CDR3 nucleotide sequence: TGTGCCACCAGTGACCAAAGCGGGTTCGGGACCGGGGAGCTGTTTTTT. As protein: CATSDQSGFGTGELFF.

V usage is TRBV19 and J usage is TRBJ1-2; D is perhaps TRBD1 (6 bases). The V end lost 6 bases, the J end lost 4 bases, and 18 bases lay between the germline ends. The CDR3 loop spans 15 amino acids. CDR1 is LNHDA, CDR2 SQIVND, per germline (reference sequence). This chain's CDR3 is CASRGQGSFGYGYTF. CDR3 sequence (DNA): TGTGCCAGTAGGGGCCAGGGGTCGTTTGGCTATGGCTACACCTTC.